The 25 T cell receptor beta chains below come from one sample, sequenced in a study of PD-L1 blockade in urothelial cancer. The time point denotes: peripheral blood 6 weeks after treatment start. The data were produced by immunoSEQ multiplex PCR, yet TCRdb's version contains in-frame clones alone and is incomplete. The sample has about 120,000 clones, roughly 91% seen once. The specimen comprised PBMCs, sampled around atezolizumab (anti-PD-L1) treatment. These TCRs come from a man in his fifties or sixties with urothelial cancer.

The count of this clone is one. The V call is TRBV5-1, the J call TRBJ2-5, with 16 bases matching TRBD2. The V gene end was trimmed by 4 bases and the J gene end by 4 bases; junction bases not matched to a gene: 4. Germline values: CDR1 SGHRS, CDR2 YFSETQ. This CDR3 region has 16 residues. CDR3 nucleotide sequence: TGCGCCAGCAGCAAAGGGACTAGCGGGAGGGTAGAGACCCAGTACTTC. It yields the protein CASSKGTSGRVETQYF.

The genes are TRBV7-9 and TRBJ1-3, with D possibly matching TRBD1 (6 bases). Germline CDR1 and CDR2: SEHNR and FQNEAQ (reference sequence). The CDR3 covers 15 residues. With 1 base removed from V and 0 bases from J, the gap between germline ends came to 7 bases. The CDR3 loop is CASSLDRVSGNTIYF. The CDR3 region has the DNA TGTGCCAGCAGCTTAGACAGGGTCTCTGGAAACACCATATATTTT.

This clone was picked up a small number of times. The chain uses TRBV7-3 and TRBJ2-3, with 8 nucleotides matching TRBD2. The CDR3 runs to 15 residues. V trimming: 5 bases; J trimming: 6 bases; junction bases outside the gene matches: 10. Germline values: CDR1 SGHTA, CDR2 FQGTGA. The CDR3 coding sequence is TGTGCCAGCAGCCCACTGGCGGGGGGTGGGGATACGCAGTATTTT. It yields the protein CASSPLAGGGDTQYF.

The V call is TRBV7-2, the J call TRBJ2-7, with D tentatively TRBD2 (6 bases). Trimming pared 5 bases from V and 4 bases from J, leaving 15 bases between. From germline, CDR1 is SGHTA and CDR2 FQGNSA. The CDR3 covers 14 residues. CDR3 coding DNA: TGTGCCAGCAGCCCGTCGCGGGGTACATACGAGCAGTACTTC. Translated, it gives CASSPSRGTYEQYF.

The CDR3 coding sequence is TGCGCCAGCAGCTTGGCTGTAGATCCTGGAAACACCATATATTTT. Translating gives CASSLAVDPGNTIYF. The chain couples TRBV5-1 to TRBJ1-3; D is ambiguous. The germline CDR1 and CDR2 sequences are SGHRS and YFSETQ. This CDR3 has 15 amino acids. The V end lost 0 bases, the J end lost 2 bases, and 9 bases lay between the germline ends.

The CDR3 coding sequence is TGTGCCAGCAGCTTGGGCAGGGCCGACAATGAGCAGTTCTTC. Translated, it gives CASSLGRADNEQFF. The chain carries TRBV11-3 and TRBJ2-1; D is possibly TRBD1 (5 bases). From germline, CDR1 is SGHNT and CDR2 YENEEA. Trimming stripped 3 bases from V and 5 bases from J, with 11 bases between. This CDR3 region has 14 residues.

This clone was observed once. The J gene is TRBJ2-4, the V gene TRBV27; no firm D call. Trimming stripped 4 bases from V and 0 bases from J, with 10 bases between. The CDR3 length is 15 residues. Per germline, CDR1 MNHEY and CDR2 SMNVEV (reference sequence). This CDR3 is CASSYPRVAKNIQYF. The CDR3 DNA reads as TGTGCCAGCAGTTACCCCCGGGTAGCCAAAAACATTCAGTACTTC.

V is TRBV7-9 and J is TRBJ2-7; the match to TRBD2 covers 15 bases. J gave up 5 bases and V 3 bases, and 5 bases lay outside the gene matches. CDR1 SEHNR and CDR2 FQNEAQ come from the germline V gene (reference sequence). The CDR3 is 16 amino acids. Written as DNA, the CDR3 is TGTGCCAGCAGCTTGTATGGACTAGCGGGGGGGAACGAGCAGTACTTC. This translates into CASSLYGLAGGNEQYF.

The rearrangement links TRBV5-1 to TRBJ1-3; D remains ambiguous. V lost 1 base, J lost 0 bases, and 17 bases lay in between. The CDR3 sequence is 18 residues long. The germline V gene encodes CDR1 SGHRS and CDR2 YFSETQ. The DNA for the CDR3 is TGCGCCAGCAGCTTGTTACTTGGTGGACGGGGCTCTGGAAACACCATATATTTT. Translating it yields CASSLLLGGRGSGNTIYF.

The chain joins TRBV2 to TRBJ1-3; perhaps TRBD1 as D (5 bases). This CDR3 comprises 16 residues. The germline V and J ends were trimmed by 7 bases and 3 bases, with 19 bases remaining between them. CDR1 is SNHLY, CDR2 FYNNEI, per germline. CDR3 nucleotides: TGTGCCAGCACCCTTTCCCCAGGGTTCGGTGGAAACACCATATATTTT. Translating it yields CASTLSPGFGGNTIYF.

J is TRBJ1-2 and V is TRBV6-5, with D hard to call. Per germline, CDR1 MNHEY and CDR2 SVGAGI. The CDR3 totals 13 residues. The V end was cut by 2 bases, the J end by 4 bases, with 8 bases between. The CDR3 DNA follows: TGTGCCAGCAGTTACGGTGAGGCCTATGGCTACACCTTC. It is translated as CASSYGEAYGYTF.

V gene TRBV4-2 combines with J gene TRBJ2-5, with a weak D call TRBD1 (5 bases). Trimming stripped 0 bases from V and 5 bases from J, with 13 bases between. The CDR3 runs to 15 residues. Germline V lookup: CDR1 LGHNA, CDR2 YNFKEQ. CDR3 protein: CASSQDLMGRETQYF. DNA for the CDR3: TGTGCCAGCAGCCAAGATCTAATGGGGCGGGAGACCCAGTACTTC.

This chain uses TRBV5-4 with TRBJ2-3, with a weak D call TRBD2 (6 bases). V was pared by 2 bases and J by 7 bases, with 17 bases between. The CDR3 covers 15 residues. In germline, CDR1 is SGHNT, CDR2 YYREEE (reference sequence). The CDR3 coding sequence is TGTGCCAGCAGCTTAACCGGGACTCTAAGTTATACGCAGTATTTT. Amino acids: CASSLTGTLSYTQYF.

V gene TRBV7-2 combines with J gene TRBJ2-5; 10 bases are shared with TRBD2. Germline V gene sequence: CDR1 SGHTA, CDR2 FQGNSA. CDR3 size: 15 residues. Trimming removed 3 bases from V and 5 bases from J; junction bases left unmatched: 6. CDR3 sequence reads: CASSFSSGGAETQYF. The CDR3 coding sequence is TGTGCCAGCAGCTTTTCTAGCGGGGGTGCGGAGACCCAGTACTTC.

This clone was detected once. CDR3 nucleotides: TGTGCCAGTACCCGATCGGGTGGGGGGGCCGACACCGGGGAGCTGTTTTTT. Translation: CASTRSGGGADTGELFF. V usage is TRBV19 and J usage is TRBJ2-2; D may be TRBD2 (7 bases). The CDR3 totals 17 residues. V shed 7 bases and J shed 3 bases, with 21 bases lying between them. Germline CDR1 and CDR2: LNHDA and SQIVND (reference sequence).

CDR3 residues: CSVGLSKETQYF. The DNA for the CDR3 is TGCAGCGTTGGTCTAAGTAAAGAGACCCAGTACTTC. The chain combines TRBV29-1 with TRBJ2-5, with unresolved D. The CDR3 sequence is 12 residues long. CDR1 is SQVTM, CDR2 ANQGSEA, per germline. Trimming left V 4 bases short and J 3 bases short, with 9 bases between. The entire variable domain, with the rest obtained from reference TRBV29-1 and TRBJ2-5, is as follows: SAVISQKPSRDICQRGTSLTIQCQVDSQVTMMFWYRQQPGQSLTLIATANQGSEATYESGFVIDKFPISRPNLTFSTLTVSNMSPEDSSIYLCSVGLSKETQYFGPGTRLLVL.

The chain is built from TRBV4-1 and TRBJ1-4; the D is unclear. The CDR3 consists of 14 residues. Germline-derived CDR1 and CDR2 are MGHRA and YSYEKL. Deletions cut 4 bases from V and 4 bases from J, with 10 bases between. The chain's CDR3 is CASSPYLINEKLFF. The CDR3 nucleotides read TGCGCCAGCAGCCCCTATCTGATTAATGAAAAACTGTTTTTT.

Only one count was recorded for this clone. The J gene is TRBJ2-3, the V gene TRBV4-1; D unresolved. Trimming took off 1 base at V and 3 bases at J, with 2 bases between the two ends. The CDR3 length is 12 residues. Germline CDR1 reads MGHRA; CDR2 reads YSYEKL. The CDR3 reads CASSQATDTQYF. In DNA form, the CDR3 reads TGCGCCAGCAGCCAAGCTACAGATACGCAGTATTTT.

CDR3: CASSQPGQVNEKLFF. CDR3 bases: TGTGCCAGCAGCCAGCCGGGACAGGTTAATGAAAAACTGTTTTTT. The rearrangement links TRBV11-1 to TRBJ1-4; 8 nucleotides line up with TRBD1. Germline trimming cut 5 bases from V and 4 bases from J; bases unmatched to any gene: 6. The CDR3 sequence is 15 residues long. CDR1 and CDR2 from the germline V gene are SGHAT and FQDESV (reference sequence).

V and J are TRBV9 and TRBJ2-5, with 11 bases that match TRBD2. Germline lookup yields CDR1 SGDLS and CDR2 YYNGEE. V was pared by 0 bases and J by 5 bases, with 3 bases of the junction left unmatched. The CDR3 runs to 15 residues. CDR3 nucleotide sequence: TGTGCCAGCAGCGTAGCGACTAGCGGGACGGAGACCCAGTACTTC. Amino acids: CASSVATSGTETQYF. The variable domain in full, with the rest retrieved from reference TRBV9 and TRBJ2-5, is DSGVTQTPKHLITATGQRVTLRCSPRSGDLSVYWYQQSLDQGLQFLIQYYNGEERAKGNILERFSAQQFPDLHSELNLSSLELGDSALYFCASSVATSGTETQYFGPGTRLLVL.

The genes are TRBV6-1 and TRBJ2-7; D might be TRBD2 (6 bases). Trimming pared 10 bases from V and 5 bases from J, leaving 18 bases between. The CDR3 covers 13 residues. The germline V gene encodes CDR1 MNHNS and CDR2 SASEGT. CDR3 loop: CAIPGLLIHEQYF. CDR3 nucleotides: TGTGCCATACCGGGACTCCTAATCCACGAGCAGTACTTC.

This chain connects TRBV5-6 to TRBJ2-3, with 13 bases aligning to TRBD2. Germline V gene sequence: CDR1 SGHDT, CDR2 YYEEEE. The J segment lost 2 bases and the V segment lost 4 bases, leaving 4 bases of the junction unmatched. This CDR3 has 16 amino acids. CDR3 protein: CASSQGLAGTTDTQYF. The CDR3, as DNA: TGTGCCAGCAGCCAGGGACTAGCGGGAACCACAGATACGCAGTATTTT. Filled out from reference TRBV5-6 and TRBJ2-3, the complete variable domain reads DAGVTQSPTHLIKTRGQQVTLRCSPKSGHDTVSWYQQALGQGPQFIFQYYEEEERQRGNFPDRFSGHQFPNYSSELNVNALLLGDSALYLCASSQGLAGTTDTQYFGPGTRLTVL.

The chain couples TRBV4-2 to TRBJ2-7; TRBD2 matches 8 bases. The CDR3 is made up of 16 amino acids. CDR1 is LGHNA, CDR2 YNFKEQ, per germline. Trimming took 4 bases from V and 0 from J; bases not matched to a gene: 8. The CDR3 is CASSPSTSGASYEQYF. The CDR3 DNA reads as TGTGCCAGCAGCCCTAGCACTAGCGGAGCCTCCTACGAGCAGTACTTC.

The chain joins TRBV13 to TRBJ2-7; 8 bases map to TRBD2. Germline V gene sequence: CDR1 PRHDT, CDR2 FYEKMQ (reference sequence). V was clipped by 5 bases and J by 6 bases; unmatched bases: 15. This CDR3 comprises 16 residues. The CDR3 DNA reads as TGTGCCAGCAGCACCCAACCCCCGGGACTAGGGGGCGAGCAGTACTTC. It is translated as CASSTQPPGLGGEQYF. Supplemented by reference TRBV13 and TRBJ2-7, the full variable domain reads AAGVIQSPRHLIKEKRETATLKCYPIPRHDTVYWYQQGPGQDPQFLISFYEKMQSDKGSIPDRFSAQQFSDYHSELNMSSLELGDSALYFCASSTQPPGLGGEQYFGPGTRLTVT.

J is TRBJ1-2 and V is TRBV7-8; 7 bases fit TRBD1. V was pared by 4 bases and J by 3 bases, with 8 bases of the junction left unmatched. The CDR3 runs to 15 residues. CDR1 SGHVS and CDR2 FQNEAQ come from the germline V gene. CDR3 DNA: TGTGCCAGCAGCTATACACAGGGGTCCCACTATGGCTACACCTTC. Translated, it gives CASSYTQGSHYGYTF.